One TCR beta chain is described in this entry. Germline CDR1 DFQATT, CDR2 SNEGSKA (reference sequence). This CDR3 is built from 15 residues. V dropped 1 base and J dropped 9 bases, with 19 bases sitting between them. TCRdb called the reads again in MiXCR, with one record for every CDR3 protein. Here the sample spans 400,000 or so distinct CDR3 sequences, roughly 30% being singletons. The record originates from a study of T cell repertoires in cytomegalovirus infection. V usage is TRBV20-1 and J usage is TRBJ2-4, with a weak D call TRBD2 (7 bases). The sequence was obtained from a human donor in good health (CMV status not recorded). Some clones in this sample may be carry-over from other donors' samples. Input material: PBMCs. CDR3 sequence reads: CSARVEGGPVGIQYF. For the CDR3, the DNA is TGCAGTGCTAGAGTGGAGGGGGGGCCCGTGGGCATTCAGTACTTC.